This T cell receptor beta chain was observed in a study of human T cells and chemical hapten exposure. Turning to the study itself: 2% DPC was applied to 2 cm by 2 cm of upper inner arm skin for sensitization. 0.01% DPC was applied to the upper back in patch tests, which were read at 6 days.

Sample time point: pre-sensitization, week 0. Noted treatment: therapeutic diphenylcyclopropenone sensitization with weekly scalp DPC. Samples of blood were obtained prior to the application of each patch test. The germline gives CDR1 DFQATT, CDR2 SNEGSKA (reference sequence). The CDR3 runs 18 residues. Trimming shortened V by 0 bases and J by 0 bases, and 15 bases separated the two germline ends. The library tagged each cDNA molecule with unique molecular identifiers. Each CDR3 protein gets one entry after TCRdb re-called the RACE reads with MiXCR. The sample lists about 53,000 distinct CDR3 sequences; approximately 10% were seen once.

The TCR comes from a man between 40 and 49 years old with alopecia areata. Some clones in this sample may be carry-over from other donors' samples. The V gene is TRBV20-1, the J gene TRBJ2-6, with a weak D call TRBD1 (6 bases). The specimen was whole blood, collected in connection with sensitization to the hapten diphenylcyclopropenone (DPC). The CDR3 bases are TGCAGTGCTAGAGATCGTAGAGGGGGTAGCTCTGGGGCCAACGTCCTGACTTTC. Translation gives CSARDRRGGSSGANVLTF.